This section outlines one TCR beta chain sequence together with its context. The assay was immunoSEQ multiplex PCR, and TCRdb's table has in-frame clones only and misses some. This sample has about 160,000 clones, with about 94% found just once. The data were taken from a study of control samples from healthy donors and cancer patients. Germline CDR1 reads SGHTA; CDR2 reads FQGNSA. Unmatched junction bases numbered 4, after V lost 6 bases and J lost 0 bases. There are 14 residues in the CDR3. The clonotype comes from a man in his 60s with colorectal cancer. The sample comprised PBMCs. The genes are TRBV7-2 and TRBJ2-7, with TRBD2 identical over 8 bases. CDR3: CASRGGGSSYEQYF. CDR3 sequence (DNA): TGTGCCAGCAGGGGCGGGGGGAGCTCCTACGAGCAGTACTTC.